Listed below are T cell receptor beta chains from one sample, sequenced in a study of cytomegalovirus exposure and HLA in healthy donors. Using immunoSEQ multiplex PCR, the repertoire was profiled, and TCRdb retains in-frame clones only, with some absent. Of around 110,000 clones detected, about four fifths appear once; the ten largest clones hold 1.5% to 2%. The sample consisted of PBMCs. These receptors all stem from a woman in her late teens or twenties in good health and CMV-seronegative. CDR3s include the opening cysteine and the closing phenylalanine or tryptophan. The D gene is left open where the match is weak. Clone size is shown for a subset of rows, as once, few, many or a class of expanded clone.

j_gene	abundance	d_gene	v_gene	CDR3nt	CDR3aa
TRBJ1-4	.	.	TRBV19	TGTGCCAGTAGTATATATGGGGCGGTCGTGCGCCAACTGTTTTTT	CASSIYGAVVRQLFF
TRBJ1-4	.	.	TRBV5-1	TGCGCCAGCAGCCCTTTGGGTGGAGGTACTAATGAAAAACTGTTTTTT	CASSPLGGGTNEKLFF
TRBJ1-3	.	.	TRBV29-1	TGCAGCGTTGTGGGCGAGAGAACCATATATTTT	CSVVGERTIYF
TRBJ1-6	.	TRBD1	TRBV28	TGTGCCAGCAGAGGACAGGGGACGTATAATTCACCCCTCCACTTT	CASRGQGTYNSPLHF
TRBJ2-3	.	.	TRBV5-4	TGTGCCAGCAGCAAAGGGGTACAGGGTTGGGTGGATACGCAGTATTTT	CASSKGVQGWVDTQYF
TRBJ1-4	.	.	TRBV27	TGTGCCAGCAGTTTGGTGGGAGGTGGGGAAAAACTGTTTTTT	CASSLVGGGEKLFF
TRBJ1-2	.	.	TRBV28	TGTGCCAGCAGGCAGGGGAGCGACTATGGCTACACCTTC	CASRQGSDYGYTF
TRBJ1-1	.	.	TRBV10-3	TGTGCCATCAGTGAGAGGGGGGGGAACACTGAAGCTTTCTTT	CAISERGGNTEAFF
TRBJ2-5	.	.	TRBV6-5	TGTGCCAGCACCGGGACATACCAAGAGACCCAGTACTTC	CASTGTYQETQYF
TRBJ2-5	once	TRBD2	TRBV7-9	TGTGCCAGCAGCTTAGACGGGCGGGGGGAAGAGACCCAGTACTTC	CASSLDGRGEETQYF
TRBJ2-3	.	TRBD1	TRBV6-4	TGTGCCAGCAGTGACTCGACAGGGGGCTTGGGGGCCGGCCGCACAGATACGCAGTATTTT	CASSDSTGGLGAGRTDTQYF
TRBJ1-1	.	.	TRBV6-5	TGTGCCGCCCGTCAAGGACAGAACACTGAAGCTTTCTTT	CAARQGQNTEAFF
TRBJ2-6	.	.	TRBV7-9	TGTGCCAGCAGCTTAGCCCGCAGCTCTGGGGCCAACGTCCTGACTTTC	CASSLARSSGANVLTF
TRBJ2-3	once	TRBD2	TRBV4-1	TGCGCCAGCAGCCAAGCGACCGGGAGGGGGGATTTAAGGGCAGATACGCAGTATTTT	CASSQATGRGDLRADTQYF
TRBJ1-5	few	.	TRBV28	TGTGCCAGCAGCCCGGGGATCAATCAGCCCCAGCATTTT	CASSPGINQPQHF
TRBJ1-5	.	.	TRBV2	TGTGCCAGCAGTTTCACAGAGAGCAATCAGCCCCAGCATTTT	CASSFTESNQPQHF
TRBJ2-7	once	.	TRBV4-1	TGCGCCAGCAGCCGGGAGTCATCCTACGAGCAGTACTTC	CASSRESSYEQYF
TRBJ2-7	.	.	TRBV6-5	TGTGCCAGCAGCCCATCCGCTGGCAACGAGCAGTACTTC	CASSPSAGNEQYF
TRBJ1-1	.	.	TRBV28	TGTGCCAGCAGACTTCAAATGAACACTGAAGCTTTCTTT	CASRLQMNTEAFF
TRBJ2-1	.	TRBD2	TRBV5-1	TGCGCCAGCAGCCCGACCGGGACTAGCGGGGTCCTCTACAATGAGCAGTTCTTC	CASSPTGTSGVLYNEQFF
TRBJ1-1	.	TRBD1	TRBV2	TGTGCCAGCAGCCCGGACAGGGTGTCAGGAGCGAACACTGAAGCTTTCTTT	CASSPDRVSGANTEAFF
TRBJ2-3	.	.	TRBV15	TGTGCCACCAGCAAAAGACGGACTGTTAGCACAGATACGCAGTATTTT	CATSKRRTVSTDTQYF
TRBJ2-1	.	TRBD2	TRBV27	TGTGCCAGCAGTTGCACGACTAGCGGGGGGCCAAATGAGCAGTTCTTC	CASSCTTSGGPNEQFF
TRBJ1-3	.	.	TRBV5-1	TGCGCCAGCAGTCACGACAGCTCTGGAAACACCATATATTTT	CASSHDSSGNTIYF
TRBJ1-6	.	.	TRBV18	TGTGCCAGCTCACCTCAAGGGGTCCTGAATTCACCCCTCCACTTT	CASSPQGVLNSPLHF
TRBJ1-2	once	TRBD1	TRBV29-1	TGCAGCGTTGAAGTATGGACGGACAGGGGCTATGGCTACACCTTC	CSVEVWTDRGYGYTF
TRBJ2-5	.	TRBD1	TRBV4-2	TGTGCCAGCAGCCAAGATGCCCTATCCCGACAGGGTTCGGAGACCCAGTACTTC	CASSQDALSRQGSETQYF